The text below deals with one TCR beta chain. The antigen remains undetermined. This sample is drawn from a study of shared clonotypes between healthy human individuals. Overall study results and limits: Clonotype sharing across donors was expected to vary with sequencing depth.

Naive CD8 isolation took CD45RO-negative cells positively selected for CCR7 and excluded terminally differentiated effector memory CD45RA+ cells. Sequenced by immunoSEQ multiplex PCR; TCRdb stores in-frame clones only, minus some. The table records approximately 600,000 clones, about 95% of them present only once. V gave up 0 bases and J gave up 4 bases, with 14 bases separating them. This CDR3 region has 16 residues. Germline-derived CDR1 and CDR2 are SGHRS and YFSETQ. This TCR derives from a woman between 25 and 40 years old in good health. This chain connects TRBV5-1 to TRBJ2-1; possible D gene TRBD2, 5 bases. The sample was naive CD8+ T cells sorted from blood. The CDR3 region is CASSLASSGSYNEQFF. In DNA form, the CDR3 reads TGCGCCAGCAGCTTGGCCTCGTCGGGGTCTTACAATGAGCAGTTCTTC.